One and the same sample provided the 2 T cell receptor beta chains below, sequenced in a study of response to subunit inactivated influenza vaccine. MiXCR, run by TCRdb on the RT-PCR reads, gives a single entry per CDR3 protein. Altogether 630,000 or so distinct CDR3 sequences are present, roughly 14% being singletons, with the ten largest covering approximately 10%. The sequenced sample was PBMCs from blood, obtained about 12 days after vaccination. The receptors originated from a middle-aged man who received an inactivated influenza vaccine.

The J gene is TRBJ2-2, the V gene TRBV6-1; 8 nucleotides line up with TRBD1. This CDR3 contains 14 residues. Germline values: CDR1 MNHNS, CDR2 SASEGT. V trimming: 10 bases; J trimming: 0 bases; junction bases outside the gene matches: 4. In nucleotides, the CDR3 is TGTGCCACCTCGACAGGGGCGAACACCGGGGAGCTGTTTTTT. It encodes CATSTGANTGELFF.

This clonotype was counted between two and nine times. The chain joins TRBV15 to TRBJ2-3; possible D gene TRBD1, 5 bases. Trimming removed 3 bases from V and 4 bases from J, with 11 bases in between. Per germline, CDR1 LNHNV and CDR2 YYDKDF (reference sequence). The CDR3 has 14 residues. DNA for the CDR3: TGTGCCACCAGCAGTAGGGGTGGGGCAGATACGCAGTATTTT. Its protein product is CATSSRGGADTQYF.